The 27 T cell receptor beta chains listed next were all sequenced from one sample in a study of early T cells in non-severe SARS-CoV-2 infection. TCRdb re-called the 5' RACE reads with MiXCR, one entry per CDR3 protein. The data hold around 110,000 distinct CDR3 sequences, with 11% observed a single time. Sequencing input: whole blood. All receptors come from an adult who was a healthcare worker with PCR-confirmed SARS-CoV-2 infection or an uninfected control (not recorded which).

This clonotype came up a few times. This chain uses TRBV18 with TRBJ2-5; D is unresolved. The CDR3 covers 15 residues. Germline V gene lookup returns CDR1 KGHSH and CDR2 LQKENI. The germline V and J ends were trimmed by 3 bases and 6 bases, with 17 bases remaining between them. CDR3 protein: CASSPADGVSKTQYF. The CDR3 DNA reads as TGTGCCAGCTCACCCGCGGACGGTGTCTCGAAGACCCAGTACTTC.

The table lists this clonotype with a few counts. The chain employs TRBV5-1 and TRBJ1-1; D may be TRBD1 (5 bases). There are 16 residues in the CDR3. V was pared by 1 base and J by 2 bases, with 15 bases between. Germline CDR1 and CDR2: SGHRS and YFSETQ. CDR3 protein: CASSLTIRGLNTEAFF. The CDR3 DNA reads as TGCGCCAGCAGCTTGACGATCCGGGGCCTTAACACTGAAGCTTTCTTT.

This clonotype was observed many times. This chain joins TRBV12-3 or TRBV12-4 and TRBJ2-1; D may be TRBD2 (6 bases). Trimming removed 5 bases at V and 7 bases at J, with 18 bases between. This CDR3 comprises 15 residues. DNA for the CDR3: TGTGCCAGCAGTCCGCGGGACTCATACCTGAATGAGCAGTTCTTC. This codes for CASSPRDSYLNEQFF.

The chain couples TRBV6-5 to TRBJ1-1; perhaps TRBD1 as D (6 bases). Germline V gives CDR1 MNHEY, CDR2 SVGAGI. The CDR3 runs to 12 residues. The germline V and J ends were trimmed by 6 bases and 4 bases, with 9 bases remaining between them. CDR3: CASSQGGTEAFF. The CDR3 DNA reads TGTGCCAGCAGCCAAGGGGGCACTGAAGCTTTCTTT.

This chain joins TRBV5-1 and TRBJ1-1, with 7 bases identical to TRBD1. Germline loops: CDR1 SGHRS, CDR2 YFSETQ. The CDR3 covers 13 residues. The V and J ends lost 7 bases and 6 bases, in that order; junction bases with no gene match: 9. CDR3 DNA sequence: TGCGCCAGCCTGGGACAGTCGGACTCTGAAGCTTTCTTT. It encodes CASLGQSDSEAFF.

Only a few counts were recorded for this clonotype. The J gene is TRBJ2-3, the V gene TRBV20-1; D is unclear. Trimming removed 5 bases at V and 5 bases at J, with 5 bases between. The CDR3 has 10 residues. Germline V gene lookup returns CDR1 DFQATT and CDR2 SNEGSKA (reference sequence). This CDR3 is CSAPLDTQYF. DNA for the CDR3: TGCAGTGCTCCACTAGATACGCAGTATTTT.

The chain has TRBV5-1 and TRBJ1-1, with no clear D. The CDR3 contains 13 residues. Trimming stripped 5 bases from V and 10 bases from J, with 18 bases between. The germline V gene encodes CDR1 SGHRS and CDR2 YFSETQ. CDR3 region: CASRPETGMGAFF. CDR3 nucleotide sequence: TGCGCCAGCAGACCAGAAACGGGAATGGGAGCTTTCTTT.

This clonotype was recorded at least ten times. The J gene is TRBJ2-1, the V gene TRBV4-3, with 15 positions matching TRBD2. This CDR3 is built from 17 residues. The germline CDR1 and CDR2 sequences are LGHNA and YSLEER. Unmatched junction bases numbered 3, after V lost 1 base and J lost 5 bases. The CDR3 loop is CASSQGTSGRANNEQFF. The CDR3 bases are TGCGCCAGCAGCCAAGGGACTAGCGGGAGGGCCAACAATGAGCAGTTCTTC.

This clonotype was detected only a few times. The DNA of the CDR3 is TGTGCCGGAAACTCAGAGGTCGGGGTTGGTTCAGATACGCAGTATTTT. Protein sequence: CAGNSEVGVGSDTQYF. The chain has TRBV6-1 and TRBJ2-3; a weak D match, TRBD2 (5 bases). Germline CDR1 and CDR2: MNHNS and SASEGT. There are 16 residues in the CDR3. Trimming removed 11 bases from V and 4 bases from J, with 25 bases in between.

This clonotype was observed many times. The V call is TRBV20-1, the J call TRBJ2-5; 9 nucleotides align to TRBD1. The CDR3 contains 16 residues. From germline, CDR1 is DFQATT and CDR2 SNEGSKA (reference sequence). V lost 2 bases and J lost 4; bases outside the gene matches: 11. This CDR3 reads CSARLGGQGRSETQYF. In nucleotides, the CDR3 is TGCAGTGCTAGACTCGGGGGACAGGGCAGGTCAGAGACCCAGTACTTC.

This clonotype was counted at least ten times. J is TRBJ2-7 and V is TRBV5-4, with D perhaps matching TRBD2 (5 bases). The CDR3 loop spans 15 amino acids. V was shortened by 1 base and J by 1 base, with 12 bases between the two germline ends. CDR1 is SGHNT, CDR2 YYREEE, per germline (reference sequence). CDR3 protein: CASSLLGAGSYEQYF. CDR3 sequence (DNA): TGTGCCAGCAGCTTGCTGGGAGCAGGATCCTACGAGCAGTACTTC.

This clonotype was recorded at least ten times. The rearrangement links TRBV3-1 to TRBJ2-3; 9 nucleotides agree with TRBD2. Germline-derived CDR1 and CDR2 are LGHDT and YNNKEL (reference sequence). This CDR3 region has 15 residues. The J segment lost 4 bases and the V segment lost 2 bases, leaving 4 bases of the junction unmatched. CDR3 DNA: TGTGCCAGCAGCCAATTCGGCGGGAGGGCAGATACGCAGTATTTT. Translated: CASSQFGGRADTQYF.

This clonotype turned up a few times. V is TRBV28 and J is TRBJ1-5; 8 bases are a match to TRBD1. This CDR3 region has 18 residues. V trimming: 7 bases; J trimming: 0 bases; junction bases outside the gene matches: 14. The germline V gene encodes CDR1 MDHEN and CDR2 SYDVKM. CDR3 loop: CASTVVGTGIYSNQPQHF. Written as DNA, the CDR3 is TGTGCCAGCACCGTGGTGGGGACAGGCATCTATAGCAATCAGCCCCAGCATTTT.

J is TRBJ1-5 and V is TRBV20-1; D is ambiguous. The CDR3 loop spans 16 amino acids. Germline V CDR1 and CDR2: DFQATT, SNEGSKA (reference sequence). The V and J ends lost 0 bases and 2 bases respectively, with 14 bases between them. CDR3 in amino acids: CSARDPGPHGNQPQHF. The DNA for the CDR3 is TGCAGTGCTAGAGATCCAGGCCCCCATGGCAATCAGCCCCAGCATTTT.

The rearrangement links TRBV11-2 to TRBJ1-6; D gene unclear. The CDR3 has 16 amino acids. Germline values: CDR1 SGHAT, CDR2 FQNNGV. The V end lost 5 bases, the J end lost 1 base, and 12 bases lay between the germline ends. The CDR3 loop reads CASSQNGASYNSPLHF. CDR3 sequence (DNA): TGTGCCAGCAGCCAAAATGGTGCATCCTATAATTCACCCCTCCACTTT.

V usage is TRBV7-2 and J usage is TRBJ2-4; D is perhaps TRBD2 (7 bases). Trimming took off 5 bases at V and 6 bases at J, with 14 bases between the two ends. Germline-derived CDR1 and CDR2 are SGHTA and FQGNSA. The CDR3 runs 14 residues. CDR3 DNA sequence: TGTGCCAGCAGCAAGGGGGGGCTAGTAAACATTCAGTACTTC. It translates to CASSKGGLVNIQYF. Based on the CDR3 plus reference TRBV7-2 and TRBJ2-4, the full variable domain is GAGVSQSPSNKVTEKGKDVELRCDPISGHTALYWYRQSLGQGLEFLIYFQGNSAPDKSGLPSDRFSAERTGGSVSTLTIQRTQQEDSAVYLCASSKGGLVNIQYFGAGTRLSVL.

This clonotype has ten or more counts. V is TRBV4-1 and J is TRBJ1-4; D remains unclear. CDR1 is MGHRA, CDR2 YSYEKL, per germline. The CDR3 loop spans 12 amino acids. Trimming cost V 8 bases and J 13 bases, with 17 bases left between them. This CDR3 is CASRSGHKRLFF. CDR3 coding DNA: TGCGCCAGCCGCTCTGGGCACAAGAGACTGTTTTTT.

This clonotype was seen more than once but under ten times. The chain joins TRBV11-2 to TRBJ2-7; 10 nucleotides align to TRBD2. V dropped 5 bases and J dropped 5; count of bases not matched to a gene: 9. The V gene's germline CDR1 is SGHAT and CDR2 FQNNGV. This CDR3 region has 15 residues. In DNA, the CDR3 is TGTGCCAGCAGCACCCTAGCGGGAGCGGGCCACGAGCAGTACTTC. The encoded protein is CASSTLAGAGHEQYF.

V gene TRBV12-3 or TRBV12-4 combines with J gene TRBJ1-5; D is uncertain. V lost 1 base and J lost 4, with 5 bases in between. The CDR3 runs to 13 residues. The CDR3 protein is CASSLGLNQPQHF. The CDR3 DNA reads TGTGCCAGCAGTTTAGGTCTAAATCAGCCCCAGCATTTT.

The chain couples TRBV3-1 to TRBJ2-1, with D perhaps matching TRBD2 (5 bases). CDR3 length: 12 amino acids. Looked up from germline, CDR1 is LGHDT and CDR2 is YNNKEL (reference sequence). V was clipped by 8 bases and J by 6 bases, with 11 bases between them. The CDR3 DNA reads as TGTGCCAGCTATTCTAGCACCAATGAGCAGTTCTTC. As protein: CASYSSTNEQFF.

This clonotype was detected a few times. DNA for the CDR3: TGTGCCAGCAGCTCCGAGCGGGACCTAGGTCGGAATACGCAGTATTTT. It codes for CASSSERDLGRNTQYF. This rearrangement joins TRBV13 to TRBJ2-3; 7 nucleotides align to TRBD2. Germline V lookup: CDR1 PRHDT, CDR2 FYEKMQ (reference sequence). CDR3 size: 16 residues. V lost 4 bases to trimming and J lost 7 bases; unmatched junction nucleotides: 14.

This clonotype was counted a few times. V gene TRBV7-9 combines with J gene TRBJ2-1; TRBD2 agrees at 10 bases. The CDR3 spans 16 residues. V was pared by 5 bases and J by 6 bases, with 10 bases of the junction left unmatched. Germline V CDR1 and CDR2: SEHNR, FQNEAQ (reference sequence). The CDR3 is CASSPGSSGSLNEQFF. The CDR3 DNA reads TGTGCCAGCAGCCCCGGGTCTAGCGGGAGCCTCAATGAGCAGTTCTTC. The full variable domain, with the rest looked up from reference TRBV7-9 and TRBJ2-1, is DTGVSQNPRHKITKRGQNVTFRCDPISEHNRLYWYRQTLGQGPEFLTYFQNEAQLEKSRLLSDRFSAERPKGSFSTLEIQRTEQGDSAMYLCASSPGSSGSLNEQFFGPGTRLTVL.

This clonotype was recorded a few times. At one end the junction does not follow the germline gene, possibly because of a read error. This chain joins TRBV7-2 and TRBJ2-3; 7 bases align to TRBD2. Germline V gene lookup returns CDR1 SGHTA and CDR2 FQGNSA. The CDR3 covers 13 residues. CDR3 sequence (DNA): TGTGCCAGCAGCCTAGCGGAGTGGGATACGCAGTATTTT. Translated: CASSLAEWDTQYF.

The sample holds many counts of this clonotype. J is TRBJ2-3 and V is TRBV19; no firm D call. V lost 7 bases to trimming and J lost 2 bases, with 7 bases between them. The CDR3 contains 12 residues. Germline CDR1 LNHDA, CDR2 SQIVND (reference sequence). The CDR3 DNA reads TGTGCCAGTAAAGGGTACACAGATACGCAGTATTTT. Translating gives CASKGYTDTQYF.

The table lists this clonotype with a few counts. For the CDR3, the DNA is TGCAGTGCTAGGACAGGGCTTAACTATGGCTACACCTTC. Translating gives CSARTGLNYGYTF. The chain carries TRBV20-1 and TRBJ1-2; TRBD1 matches at 7 bases. J gave up 1 base and V 3 bases, and 2 bases lay outside the gene matches. The CDR3 has 13 amino acids. Germline CDR1 and CDR2: DFQATT and SNEGSKA (reference sequence).

The J gene is TRBJ1-1, the V gene TRBV7-9; the match to TRBD1 covers 9 bases. The germline CDR1 and CDR2 sequences are SEHNR and FQNEAQ (reference sequence). V was clipped by 5 bases and J by 3 bases; unmatched bases: 7. The CDR3 is 15 amino acids. CDR3 region: CASSPDRGAYTEAFF. The CDR3 coding sequence is TGTGCCAGCAGCCCGGACAGGGGTGCGTACACTGAAGCTTTCTTT.

This clonotype was seen many times. J is TRBJ1-1 and V is TRBV7-9, with 8 bases lining up with TRBD1. The CDR3 extends over 15 amino acids. CDR1 and CDR2 from the germline V gene are SEHNR and FQNEAQ (reference sequence). Trimming at V came to 5 bases and at J to 5 bases, leaving 10 bases not matched to a gene. DNA of the CDR3: TGTGCCAGCAGCGCTACCGACAGGGGCGAAACTGAAGCTTTCTTT. This sequence encodes CASSATDRGETEAFF.